The 26 T cell receptor beta chains reported below all come from one sample, sequenced in a study of T cell responses to AZD1222 COVID-19 vaccine. Generated by immunoSEQ multiplex PCR, the TCRdb table keeps only in-frame clones and is missing some. The sample lists over 100,000 clones, around 90% occurring once. Sequencing used peripheral blood, obtained on day 0 of AZD1222 vaccination. The receptors derive from an adult in good health.

The rearrangement uses TRBV5-5 and TRBJ2-6; D unresolved. The V gene's germline CDR1 is SGHKS and CDR2 YYEKEE (reference sequence). The CDR3 spans 17 residues. V was pared by 2 bases and J by 4 bases, with 16 bases between. The CDR3 loop is CASSLRVTPAGANVLTF. The CDR3 DNA reads TGTGCCAGCAGCTTAAGGGTGACACCCGCGGGGGCCAACGTCCTGACTTTC.

This chain joins TRBV7-9 and TRBJ2-2; D uncertain. The CDR3 has 12 residues. Trimming left V 1 base short and J 5 bases short, with 2 bases between. Germline CDR1 reads SEHNR; CDR2 reads FQNEAQ (reference sequence). CDR3 in DNA: TGTGCCAGCAGCTTAGATACCGGGGAGCTGTTTTTT. Its protein is CASSLDTGELFF.

This clone was detected once. This sequence joins TRBV29-1 and TRBJ1-3, with a weak D call TRBD1 (5 bases). The CDR3 is 14 amino acids. Trimming took off 1 base at V and 3 bases at J, with 10 bases between the two ends. Germline V gives CDR1 SQVTM, CDR2 ANQGSEA. The DNA of the CDR3 is TGCAGCGTTGAAGGAGGGGCTCTTGGAAACACCATATATTTT. Its protein is CSVEGGALGNTIYF.

The chain is built from TRBV25-1 and TRBJ2-5; D is ambiguous. Between the trimmed V and J ends, which lost 4 bases and 9 bases, there was a span of 12 bases. CDR1 and CDR2 (germline): MGHDK, SYGVNS. This CDR3 comprises 12 residues. CDR3 DNA: TGTGCCAGCAGTGCCGGCAAGTCGTCCCAGTACTTC. Residues: CASSAGKSSQYF.

V is TRBV28 and J is TRBJ2-3, with TRBD2 matching 10 bases. From germline, CDR1 is MDHEN and CDR2 SYDVKM. With 5 bases clipped from V and 10 bases from J, the junction kept 12 bases outside the gene matches. The length of the CDR3 is 15 residues. In DNA form, the CDR3 reads TGTGCCAGCAGTAGGACTAGCGGCCTTACCCCCTCGCAGTATTTT. Translated, it gives CASSRTSGLTPSQYF.

The chain links TRBV2 to TRBJ2-7; D is undetermined. V lost 7 bases, J lost 6 bases, and 10 bases lay in between. The CDR3 sequence is 11 residues long. Per germline, CDR1 SNHLY and CDR2 FYNNEI. The CDR3 sequence is CASTVDSEQYF. The CDR3 nucleotides are TGTGCCAGCACTGTTGACTCCGAGCAGTACTTC.

The chain couples TRBV5-1 to TRBJ2-2; 9 nucleotides agree with TRBD2. Trimming cost V 2 bases and J 3 bases; bases outside gene matches: 2. Per germline, CDR1 SGHRS and CDR2 YFSETQ. This CDR3 has 15 residues. This CDR3 reads CASSLRLADTGELFF. The CDR3 nucleotides are TGCGCCAGCAGCTTACGACTAGCGGACACCGGGGAGCTGTTTTTT.

In this sample, this clone turned up a few times. The chain uses TRBV29-1 and TRBJ1-2, with no clear D. Per the germline V gene, CDR1 is SQVTM and CDR2 is ANQGSEA. V lost 5 bases and J 4 bases, leaving 11 bases between the germline ends. The CDR3 extends over 12 amino acids. CDR3 sequence reads: CSVPVRPYGYTF. CDR3 coding DNA: TGCAGCGTTCCCGTCAGGCCCTATGGCTACACCTTC.

The CDR3 reads CASSLGQNSNQPQHF. The CDR3 DNA sequence: TGTGCCAGCAGCTTAGGTCAGAATAGCAATCAGCCCCAGCATTTT. This sequence joins TRBV7-2 and TRBJ1-5; D remains ambiguous. Germline loops: CDR1 SGHTA, CDR2 FQGNSA. This CDR3 has 15 amino acids. V lost 1 base, J lost 0 bases, and 7 bases lay in between.

The chain has TRBV11-2 and TRBJ2-7, with 11 bases matching TRBD2. J lost 4 bases, V lost 3 bases, and 14 bases had no gene match. CDR3 length: 18 residues. Germline V gene data show CDR1 as SGHAT and CDR2 as FQNNGV. The CDR3 loop is CASSFTAITSGRGYEQYF. CDR3 in DNA: TGTGCCAGCAGCTTTACCGCCATTACTAGCGGGAGAGGGTACGAGCAGTACTTC.

This chain uses TRBV19 with TRBJ2-1; maybe TRBD2 (6 bases). CDR3 size: 15 residues. CDR1 and CDR2 (germline): LNHDA, SQIVND (reference sequence). V was pared by 8 bases and J by 5 bases, with 19 bases between. The CDR3, as DNA: TGTGCCAGTTACGGAGGCATCGGACTAAACAATGAGCAGTTCTTC. Translated, it gives CASYGGIGLNNEQFF.

The V call is TRBV13, the J call TRBJ1-4; unclear D gene. There are 13 residues in the CDR3. Germline CDR1 reads PRHDT; CDR2 reads FYEKMQ (reference sequence). The germline V and J ends were trimmed by 1 base and 6 bases, with 6 bases remaining between them. The CDR3 sequence is CASSLERDEKLFF. The CDR3 DNA sequence: TGTGCCAGCAGCTTAGAACGGGATGAAAAACTGTTTTTT.

The J gene is TRBJ2-5, the V gene TRBV6-5; D is undetermined. CDR1 is MNHEY, CDR2 SVGAGI, per germline. The CDR3 contains 14 residues. Between the trimmed V and J ends, which lost 0 bases and 1 base, there was a span of 6 bases. In DNA, the CDR3 is TGTGCCAGCAGTTACTCCGGACCCCAAGAGACCCAGTACTTC. Translation: CASSYSGPQETQYF.

The chain uses TRBV5-1 and TRBJ1-2; the D is unclear. Trimming stripped 2 bases from V and 9 bases from J, with 20 bases between. Per the germline V gene, CDR1 is SGHRS and CDR2 is YFSETQ. The CDR3 is 15 residues long. CDR3 coding DNA: TGCGCCAGCAGCTTCGGTGGGGAAATTATCCGTAGCTACACCTTC. As protein: CASSFGGEIIRSYTF. The full variable domain, with the rest looked up from reference TRBV5-1 and TRBJ1-2, is KAGVTQTPRYLIKTRGQQVTLSCSPISGHRSVSWYQQTPGQGLQFLFEYFSETQRNKGNFPGRFSGRQFSNSRSEMNVSTLELGDSALYLCASSFGGEIIRSYTFGSGTRLTVV.

The V call is TRBV9, the J call TRBJ1-4; the D gene is possibly TRBD1 (6 bases). The V end was cut by 3 bases, the J end by 3 bases, with 15 bases between. The CDR3 totals 16 residues. CDR1 SGDLS and CDR2 YYNGEE come from the germline V gene. The CDR3 sequence is CASSATPTGANEKLFF. The CDR3 nucleotides read TGTGCCAGCAGCGCTACACCGACAGGCGCTAATGAAAAACTGTTTTTT.

The chain joins TRBV27 to TRBJ2-7; D is ambiguous. The CDR3 extends over 11 amino acids. Germline assignment: CDR1 MNHEY and CDR2 SMNVEV (reference sequence). The V and J ends lost 5 bases and 7 bases respectively, with 9 bases between them. The DNA of the CDR3 is TGTGCCAGCAGTGAAGGAGCGGAGCAGTACTTC. Translation: CASSEGAEQYF.

V and J are TRBV7-9 and TRBJ2-7, with D uncertain. Germline lookup yields CDR1 SEHNR and CDR2 FQNEAQ (reference sequence). With 2 bases removed from V and 6 bases from J, the gap between germline ends came to 17 bases. CDR3 length: 15 amino acids. The CDR3 sequence is CASSLRSALQTEQYF. CDR3 bases: TGTGCCAGCAGCTTACGCAGCGCGCTCCAAACCGAGCAGTACTTC.

The chain has TRBV5-1 and TRBJ1-2; D is possibly TRBD1 (5 bases). In germline, CDR1 is SGHRS, CDR2 YFSETQ. Trimming removed 2 bases at V and 2 bases at J, with 13 bases between. This CDR3 contains 15 residues. The CDR3 coding sequence is TGCGCCAGCAGCTTCAGTTTGCAGGGAAACTATGGCTACACCTTC. As protein: CASSFSLQGNYGYTF.

This clone was observed once. The chain employs TRBV3-1 (or the pseudogene TRBV3-2) and TRBJ2-5, with a tentative D call TRBD1 (6 bases). Germline values: CDR1 LGHDT, CDR2 YNNKEL (reference sequence). The V end lost 1 base, the J end lost 1 base, and 7 bases lay between the germline ends. The CDR3 loop spans 14 amino acids. The CDR3 loop reads CASSQAGVQETQYF. The CDR3 bases are TGTGCCAGCAGCCAAGCAGGGGTCCAAGAGACCCAGTACTTC.

This chain uses TRBV6-5 with TRBJ2-1; 10 bases align to TRBD1. Trimming at V came to 8 bases and at J to 4 bases, leaving 2 bases not matched to a gene. CDR1 is MNHEY, CDR2 SVGAGI, per germline. This CDR3 comprises 13 residues. The DNA for the CDR3 is TGTGCCAGCCGGGACAGGGGATACAATGAGCAGTTCTTC. Translation gives CASRDRGYNEQFF.

This chain joins TRBV7-8 and TRBJ1-2, with 10 bases that match TRBD1. The CDR3 has 15 residues. V lost 3 bases to trimming and J lost 7 bases; unmatched junction nucleotides: 8. Germline V CDR1 and CDR2: SGHVS, FQNEAQ. The CDR3 region is CASSFNRDRGGGYTF. The CDR3 DNA follows: TGTGCCAGCAGCTTTAACCGGGACAGGGGCGGTGGCTACACCTTC.

This chain uses TRBV29-1 with TRBJ1-1, with D possibly matching TRBD1 (6 bases). V was pared by 2 bases and J by 7 bases, with 11 bases between. The germline gives CDR1 SQVTM, CDR2 ANQGSEA. This CDR3 has 12 residues. The CDR3 nucleotides are TGCAGCGTTGAACGGGGGCCGGGTGAAGCTTTCTTT. Amino acids: CSVERGPGEAFF.

This clone has more than one count but fewer than ten. V gene TRBV19 combines with J gene TRBJ1-2, with D maybe TRBD1 (6 bases). V was pared by 5 bases and J by 8 bases, with 24 bases between. Germline assignment: CDR1 LNHDA and CDR2 SQIVND (reference sequence). The CDR3 totals 16 residues. In DNA, the CDR3 is TGTGCCAGTAGTCCCCGGACCTCCGGACAGCATGGCGGCTACACCTTC. This translates into CASSPRTSGQHGGYTF.

The chain joins TRBV29-1 to TRBJ1-2; 9 bases fit TRBD1. This CDR3 comprises 16 residues. The trim removed 7 bases at V and 2 bases at J, leaving 14 bases unmatched. CDR1 is SQVTM, CDR2 ANQGSEA, per germline. CDR3 in amino acids: CSAGPSTGGKNYGYTF. CDR3 DNA: TGCAGCGCGGGCCCCTCAACAGGGGGCAAGAACTATGGCTACACCTTC.

The chain uses TRBV5-4 and TRBJ2-7; D could derive from TRBD1 or TRBD2 (6 bases each). V was clipped by 0 bases and J by 12 bases, with 13 bases between them. The CDR3 has 12 residues. The V gene's germline CDR1 is SGHNT and CDR2 YYREEE (reference sequence). The DNA of the CDR3 is TGTGCCAGCAGCTTGGAGGGGGGAAATTCGTACTTC. Amino acids: CASSLEGGNSYF.

The chain is built from TRBV28 and TRBJ2-7, with 12 bases fitting TRBD2. This CDR3 has 13 residues. Losses at the gene ends were 4 bases for V and 12 bases for J; bases not matched to a gene: 7. From germline, CDR1 is MDHEN and CDR2 SYDVKM. CDR3 sequence reads: CASSSRLAGESYF. The CDR3 DNA sequence: TGTGCCAGCAGTTCGAGACTAGCGGGAGAGTCGTACTTC.